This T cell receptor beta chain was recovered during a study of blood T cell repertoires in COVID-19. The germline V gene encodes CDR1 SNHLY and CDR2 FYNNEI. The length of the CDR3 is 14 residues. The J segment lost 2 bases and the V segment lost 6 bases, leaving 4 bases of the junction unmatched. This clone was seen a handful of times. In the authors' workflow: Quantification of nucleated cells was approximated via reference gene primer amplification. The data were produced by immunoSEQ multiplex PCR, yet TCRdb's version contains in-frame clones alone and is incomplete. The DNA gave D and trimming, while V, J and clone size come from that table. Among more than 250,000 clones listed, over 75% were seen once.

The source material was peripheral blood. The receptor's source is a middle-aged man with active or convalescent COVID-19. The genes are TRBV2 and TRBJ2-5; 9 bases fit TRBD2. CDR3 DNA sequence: TGTGCCAGCAGCATAGCGGGGGTACAAGAGACCCAGTACTTC. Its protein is CASSIAGVQETQYF.